This TCR beta chain appears in the sequencing data of a study of cytomegalovirus exposure and HLA in healthy donors. Overall study findings and caveats: The classifier reportedly diagnosed cytomegalovirus status with high specificity and sensitivity. The study labeled 150 to 200 TCR beta chains cytomegalovirus-associated. Other equally common chains were less clonally expanded than HLA-associated TCR beta chains, a later analysis showed.

As for this clone: The antigen is undetermined.

Researchers ran the PCR with 60 Vbeta and 13 Jbeta primers. Using immunoSEQ multiplex PCR, the repertoire was profiled, and TCRdb retains in-frame clones only, with some absent. Of 35,000 to 45,000 clones in the sample, approximately 86% are singletons; the top ten hold roughly 10%. The sequenced material came from PBMCs. The TCR sequence derives from a woman aged 18-29 years in good health and CMV-seropositive.

The CDR3 DNA follows: TGTGCCACCCAGTCGGGGGCCTACAATGAGCAGTTCTTC. As protein: CATQSGAYNEQFF. The chain uses TRBV19 and TRBJ2-1; a weak D match, TRBD2 (6 bases). V gave up 10 bases and J gave up 2 bases, with 12 bases separating them. This CDR3 is built from 13 residues. CDR1 and CDR2 (germline): LNHDA, SQIVND (reference sequence).